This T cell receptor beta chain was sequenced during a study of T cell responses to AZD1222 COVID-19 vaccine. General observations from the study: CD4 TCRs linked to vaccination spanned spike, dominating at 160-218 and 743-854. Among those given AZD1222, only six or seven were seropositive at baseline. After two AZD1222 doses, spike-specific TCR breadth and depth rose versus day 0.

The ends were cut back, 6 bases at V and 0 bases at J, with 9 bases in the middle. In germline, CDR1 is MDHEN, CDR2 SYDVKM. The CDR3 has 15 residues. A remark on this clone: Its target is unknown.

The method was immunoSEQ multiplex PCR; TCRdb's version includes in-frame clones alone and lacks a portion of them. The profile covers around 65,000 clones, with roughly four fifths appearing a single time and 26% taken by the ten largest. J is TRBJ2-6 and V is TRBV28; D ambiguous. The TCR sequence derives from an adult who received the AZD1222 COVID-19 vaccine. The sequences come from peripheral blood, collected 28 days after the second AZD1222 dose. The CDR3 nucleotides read TGTGCCAGCAGGGGTTTTTTCTCTGGGGCCAACGTCCTGACTTTC. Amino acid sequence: CASRGFFSGANVLTF.